This T cell receptor beta chain derives from a study of cytomegalovirus exposure and HLA in healthy donors. The CDR3 is made up of 15 amino acids. V dropped 1 base and J dropped 4 bases, with 14 bases sitting between them. Germline assignment: CDR1 LGHNA and CDR2 YNFKEQ. The PCR used 60 Vbeta and 13 Jbeta primers. Some clones are missing from TCRdb's copy, which holds only in-frame ones; the method was immunoSEQ multiplex PCR. The table lists about 210,000 clones, roughly 85% of them singletons. The TCR was taken from a male donor in good health and CMV-seronegative. The chain recombines TRBV4-2 with TRBJ2-7, with D possibly TRBD2 on 5 matching bases. The sequenced material came from PBMCs. The CDR3 DNA reads as TGTGCCAGCAGCCAAGGGGCGGAGGCCTTGTACGAGCAGTACTTC. It yields the protein CASSQGAEALYEQYF.